The entry that follows covers one TCR beta chain sequence. The record originates from a study of ipilimumab plus nivolumab after autologous stem cell transplantation. The method was immunoSEQ multiplex PCR; TCRdb's version includes in-frame clones alone and lacks a portion of them. The profile shows fewer than 20,000 clones, 75% to 90% of them singletons. The sequence derives from a male donor with diffuse large B-cell lymphoma. The material sequenced was PBMCs, taken in a trial of ipilimumab plus nivolumab as post-transplant consolidation.

CDR3 sequence: CASRGPIPHYNEQFF. Written as DNA, the CDR3 is TGTGCCAGCAGGGGACCAATCCCCCACTACAATGAGCAGTTCTTC. The chain combines TRBV6-5 with TRBJ2-1; D is possibly TRBD1 or TRBD2 (5 bases each). The CDR3 runs 15 residues. From germline, CDR1 is MNHEY and CDR2 SVGAGI. The V gene lost 6 bases and the J gene lost 3 bases, with 15 bases spanning the gap.